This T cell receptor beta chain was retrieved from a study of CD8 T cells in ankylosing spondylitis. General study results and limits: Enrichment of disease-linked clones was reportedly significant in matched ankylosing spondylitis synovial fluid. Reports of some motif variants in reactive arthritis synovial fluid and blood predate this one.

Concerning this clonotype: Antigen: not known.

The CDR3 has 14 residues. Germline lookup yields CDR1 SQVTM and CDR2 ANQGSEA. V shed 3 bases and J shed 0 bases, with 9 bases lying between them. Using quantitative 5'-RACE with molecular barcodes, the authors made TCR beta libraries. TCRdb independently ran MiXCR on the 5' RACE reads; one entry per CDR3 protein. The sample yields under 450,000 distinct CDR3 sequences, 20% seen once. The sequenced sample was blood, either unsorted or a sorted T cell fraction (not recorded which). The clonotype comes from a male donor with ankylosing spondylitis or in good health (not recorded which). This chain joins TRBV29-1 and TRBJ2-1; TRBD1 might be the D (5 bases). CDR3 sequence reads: CSVDGASSYNEQFF. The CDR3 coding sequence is TGCAGCGTTGATGGGGCGAGCTCCTACAATGAGCAGTTCTTC.